Each of the 11 T cell receptor beta chains below was sequenced from the same sample in a study of blood T cell repertoires in COVID-19. Here immunoSEQ multiplex PCR was the method, and the copy in TCRdb shows in-frame clones only, minus some. This sample has 150,000 to 200,000 clones, with over 80% found just once. Sequencing used peripheral blood. These receptor sequences come from a woman of 80 years or more with active or convalescent COVID-19.

V usage is TRBV4-3 and J usage is TRBJ1-2; 7 bases fit TRBD1. The germline V gene has CDR1 LGHNA and CDR2 YSLEER. CDR3 length: 16 residues. V shed 1 base and J 1 base; nucleotides not matched to a gene: 6. The CDR3 reads CASSQAATGVNYGYTF. The DNA of the CDR3 is TGCGCCAGCAGCCAAGCAGCCACAGGGGTTAACTATGGCTACACCTTC.

The chain employs TRBV5-1 and TRBJ1-5; D unresolved. With 2 bases removed from V and 7 bases from J, the gap between germline ends came to 13 bases. The CDR3 is 14 amino acids. Germline V gene sequence: CDR1 SGHRS, CDR2 YFSETQ. CDR3 sequence (DNA): TGCGCCAGCAGCTTTGAGGGTTTGGGGCAGCCCCAGCATTTT. Translating gives CASSFEGLGQPQHF.

The chain links TRBV4-1 to TRBJ1-2; D is uncertain. Trimming took off 0 bases at V and 7 bases at J, with 15 bases between the two ends. The CDR3 runs 15 residues. The V gene's germline CDR1 is MGHRA and CDR2 YSYEKL. The CDR3 DNA is TGCGCCAGCAGCCAAGATTTCCCAGAGGTTCGTGGCTACACCTTC. It translates to CASSQDFPEVRGYTF.

The rearrangement uses TRBV7-2 and TRBJ2-7, with D tentatively TRBD1 (6 bases). The CDR3 consists of 15 residues. V gave up 1 base and J gave up 6 bases, with 16 bases separating them. The germline CDR1 and CDR2 sequences are SGHTA and FQGNSA. CDR3 nucleotides: TGTGCCAGCAGCTTAGGAGGGACACCGTCGGGCGAGCAGTACTTC. This sequence encodes CASSLGGTPSGEQYF.

This clone was observed once. CDR3 coding DNA: TGCGCCAGCAGACTAAGCCTCACAGATACGCAGTATTTT. It translates to CASRLSLTDTQYF. The V call is TRBV5-1, the J call TRBJ2-3; D is uncertain. Germline V gene data show CDR1 as SGHRS and CDR2 as YFSETQ. Trimming shortened V by 5 bases and J by 2 bases, and 9 bases separated the two germline ends. The CDR3 consists of 13 residues. Supplemented by reference TRBV5-1 and TRBJ2-3, the full variable domain reads KAGVTQTPRYLIKTRGQQVTLSCSPISGHRSVSWYQQTPGQGLQFLFEYFSETQRNKGNFPGRFSGRQFSNSRSEMNVSTLELGDSALYLCASRLSLTDTQYFGPGTRLTVL.

This chain connects TRBV5-6 to TRBJ1-5; perhaps TRBD1 as D (5 bases). There are 15 residues in the CDR3. Trimming removed 1 base from V and 0 bases from J, with 8 bases in between. Germline V gives CDR1 SGHDT, CDR2 YYEEEE. The CDR3 DNA follows: TGTGCCAGCAGCTTGTTAGGGGTTAGCAATCAGCCCCAGCATTTT. Amino acid sequence: CASSLLGVSNQPQHF.

This clone was observed a handful of times. The V gene is TRBV3-1 (or the pseudogene TRBV3-2), the J gene TRBJ1-1; TRBD1 agrees at 12 bases. From germline, CDR1 is LGHDT and CDR2 YNNKEL (reference sequence). The CDR3 extends over 14 amino acids. After removal of 4 bases from V and 3 bases from J, the junction contained 0 bases not matched to a gene. The CDR3 DNA reads as TGTGCCAGCAGCCGGGACAGGGGGCACACTGAAGCTTTCTTT. Translation gives CASSRDRGHTEAFF.

The chain links TRBV9 to TRBJ2-2, with D perhaps TRBD2 (6 bases). V lost 4 bases and J lost 6, with 13 bases in between. The germline V gene has CDR1 SGDLS and CDR2 YYNGEE. There are 14 residues in the CDR3. Here the CDR3 DNA reads TGTGCCAGCAGCCCCCGCGGGGCCTCCGGGGAGCTGTTTTTT. It translates to CASSPRGASGELFF.

The CDR3, as DNA: TGTGCCAGCAGCTTTGATCAGTTAGCTTTCTTT. It codes for CASSFDQLAFF. The V and J genes are TRBV7-9 and TRBJ1-1; no clear D gene. Germline V CDR1 and CDR2: SEHNR, FQNEAQ (reference sequence). V lost 3 bases and J lost 10, with 9 bases in between. The CDR3 sequence is 11 residues long.

This clone was seen once. The genes are TRBV9 and TRBJ2-1; 9 positions agree with TRBD1. The junction had 7 bases not matched to a gene; V was cut back by 2 bases and J by 7 bases. Germline V gene sequence: CDR1 SGDLS, CDR2 YYNGEE. There are 15 residues in the CDR3. CDR3 coding DNA: TGTGCCAGCAGCGTTACAGGGGGCGCGGGTAATGAGCAGTTCTTC. Translated, it gives CASSVTGGAGNEQFF. Using reference TRBV9 and TRBJ2-1 for the parts outside the CDR3, the full variable domain is DSGVTQTPKHLITATGQRVTLRCSPRSGDLSVYWYQQSLDQGLQFLIQYYNGEERAKGNILERFSAQQFPDLHSELNLSSLELGDSALYFCASSVTGGAGNEQFFGPGTRLTVL.

The rearrangement links TRBV9 to TRBJ2-5, with TRBD1 identical over 9 bases. The V gene end was trimmed by 3 bases and the J gene end by 7 bases; junction bases not matched to a gene: 7. Germline V gives CDR1 SGDLS, CDR2 YYNGEE. CDR3 size: 14 residues. CDR3 sequence reads: CASSGDRAAGTQYF. The DNA of the CDR3 is TGTGCCAGCAGCGGGGACAGGGCCGCGGGGACCCAGTACTTC.